Listed here are 5 T cell receptor beta chains from one sample, sequenced in a study of T cell responses to AZD1222 COVID-19 vaccine. The method was immunoSEQ multiplex PCR; TCRdb's version includes in-frame clones alone and lacks a portion of them. The table has 50,000 to 55,000 clones, around 84% seen once. The specimen comprised peripheral blood, sampled on day 0 of AZD1222 vaccination. Every receptor here comes from an adult in good health.

The chain recombines TRBV5-1 with TRBJ2-5, with 9 bases matching TRBD1. The CDR3 sequence is 15 residues long. V gave up 5 bases and J gave up 1 base; unmatched junction bases: 6. CDR1 SGHRS and CDR2 YFSETQ come from the germline V gene. The CDR3 DNA reads TGCGCCAGCAGACATGGACAGGGGTTCCAAGAGACCCAGTACTTC. Amino acid sequence: CASRHGQGFQETQYF.

V is TRBV9 and J is TRBJ1-1; TRBD1 might be the D (5 bases). The CDR3 is made up of 14 amino acids. Trimming removed 3 bases from V and 1 base from J, with 10 bases in between. Germline assignment: CDR1 SGDLS and CDR2 YYNGEE. The CDR3 DNA sequence: TGTGCCAGCAGCGCGGGACGGAGGAACACTGAAGCTTTCTTT. Its protein product is CASSAGRRNTEAFF.

This chain uses TRBV6-1 with TRBJ1-5; D is perhaps TRBD1 (6 bases). Per the germline V gene, CDR1 is MNHNS and CDR2 is SASEGT. The V end lost 4 bases, the J end lost 6 bases, and 22 bases lay between the germline ends. This CDR3 is 17 amino acids long. The CDR3 DNA reads as TGTGCCAGCAGTGCCCGGGTCCCAGGGGTAATTTCTCAGCCCCAGCATTTT. The encoded protein is CASSARVPGVISQPQHF.

The chain links TRBV18 to TRBJ1-3, with D hard to call. Trimming took off 6 bases at V and 2 bases at J, with 11 bases between the two ends. Germline-derived CDR1 and CDR2 are KGHSH and LQKENI. CDR3 length equals 14 residues. The DNA of the CDR3 is TGTGCCAGCTCCCCCAGGACGGCTGGAAACACCATATATTTT. Its translation is CASSPRTAGNTIYF.

The chain employs TRBV6-5 and TRBJ2-5, with a tentative D call TRBD2 (6 bases). Trimming took off 8 bases at V and 14 bases at J, with 21 bases between the two ends. The CDR3 spans 12 residues. Germline V gene sequence: CDR1 MNHEY, CDR2 SVGAGI. The CDR3 nucleotides read TGTGCCAGCGGACTCTCACGGGGGTTATTATACTTC. Protein: CASGLSRGLLYF.